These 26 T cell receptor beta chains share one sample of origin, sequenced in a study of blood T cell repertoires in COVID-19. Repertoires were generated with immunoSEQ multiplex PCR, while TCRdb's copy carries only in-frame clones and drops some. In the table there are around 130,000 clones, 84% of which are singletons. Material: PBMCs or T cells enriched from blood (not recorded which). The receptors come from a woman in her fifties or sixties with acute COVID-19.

CDR3 amino acids: CASSAQGPLGYGYTF. The CDR3 coding sequence is TGTGCCAGCAGTGCACAGGGGCCCTTGGGGTATGGCTACACCTTC. The genes are TRBV27 and TRBJ1-2; TRBD1 agrees at 7 bases. The V and J ends lost 5 bases and 5 bases, in that order; junction bases with no gene match: 11. CDR1 is MNHEY and CDR2 is SMNVEV in the germline V gene (reference sequence). The CDR3 is 15 amino acids.

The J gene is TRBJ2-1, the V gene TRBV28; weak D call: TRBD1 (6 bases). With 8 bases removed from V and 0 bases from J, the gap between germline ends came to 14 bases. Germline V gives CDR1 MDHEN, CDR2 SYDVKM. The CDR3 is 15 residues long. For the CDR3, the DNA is TGTGCCAGCGGGACGTCCAGGGGCTCCTACAATGAGCAGTTCTTC. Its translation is CASGTSRGSYNEQFF. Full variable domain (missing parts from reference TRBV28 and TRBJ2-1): DVKVTQSSRYLVKRTGEKVFLECVQDMDHENMFWYRQDPGLGLRLIYFSYDVKMKEKGDIPEGYSVSREKKERFSLILESASTNQTSMYLCASGTSRGSYNEQFFGPGTRLTVL.

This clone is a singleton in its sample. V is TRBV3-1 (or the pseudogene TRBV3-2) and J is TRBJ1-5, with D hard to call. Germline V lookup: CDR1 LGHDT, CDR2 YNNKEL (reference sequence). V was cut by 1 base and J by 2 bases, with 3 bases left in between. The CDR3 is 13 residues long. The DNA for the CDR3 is TGTGCCAGCAGCCAAGGGCGCAATCAGCCCCAGCATTTT. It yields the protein CASSQGRNQPQHF.

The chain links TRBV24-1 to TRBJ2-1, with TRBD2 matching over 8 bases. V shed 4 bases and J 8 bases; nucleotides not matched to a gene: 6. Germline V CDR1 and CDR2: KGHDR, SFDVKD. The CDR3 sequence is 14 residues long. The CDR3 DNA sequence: TGTGCCACCAGTGACCCGGGGGGGTTGGATGAGCAGTTCTTC. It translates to CATSDPGGLDEQFF.

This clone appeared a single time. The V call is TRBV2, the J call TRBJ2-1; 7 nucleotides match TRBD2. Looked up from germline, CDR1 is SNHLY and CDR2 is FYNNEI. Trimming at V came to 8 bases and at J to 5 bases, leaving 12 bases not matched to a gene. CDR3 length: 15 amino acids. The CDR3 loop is CASRRDLAEDNEQFF. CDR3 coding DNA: TGTGCCAGCCGAAGAGATCTAGCGGAAGACAATGAGCAGTTCTTC.

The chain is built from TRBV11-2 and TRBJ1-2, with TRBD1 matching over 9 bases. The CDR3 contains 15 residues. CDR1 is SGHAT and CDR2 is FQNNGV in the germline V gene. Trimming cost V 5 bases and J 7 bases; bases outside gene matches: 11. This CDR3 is CASSRGTGNPGGYTF. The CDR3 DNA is TGTGCCAGCAGCCGGGGGACAGGGAATCCGGGTGGCTACACCTTC.

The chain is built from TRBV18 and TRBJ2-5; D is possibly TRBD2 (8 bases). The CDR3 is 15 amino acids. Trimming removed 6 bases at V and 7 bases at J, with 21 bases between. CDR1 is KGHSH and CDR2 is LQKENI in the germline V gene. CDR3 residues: CASSSGGGNVGTQYF. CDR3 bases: TGTGCCAGCTCCTCGGGAGGGGGCAACGTTGGGACCCAGTACTTC.

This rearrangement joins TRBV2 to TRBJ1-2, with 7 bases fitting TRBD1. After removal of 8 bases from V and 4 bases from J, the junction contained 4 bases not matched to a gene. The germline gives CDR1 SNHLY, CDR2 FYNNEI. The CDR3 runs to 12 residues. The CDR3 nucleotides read TGTGCCAGCGCTTCAGGGGGCTATGGCTACACCTTC. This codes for CASASGGYGYTF.

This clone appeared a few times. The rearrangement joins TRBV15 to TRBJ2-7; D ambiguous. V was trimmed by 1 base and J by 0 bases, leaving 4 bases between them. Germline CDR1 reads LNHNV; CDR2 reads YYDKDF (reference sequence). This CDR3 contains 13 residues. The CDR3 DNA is TGTGCCACCAGCAGAGCTCCCTCCTACGAGCAGTACTTC. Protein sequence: CATSRAPSYEQYF.

CDR3 coding DNA: TGTGCCAGCAGCCAAGAGGTCTGGGCGGGAGGGTCGGATACGCAGTATTTT. This translates into CASSQEVWAGGSDTQYF. The chain is built from TRBV14 and TRBJ2-3, with 9 bases fitting TRBD2. The germline V gene encodes CDR1 SGHDN and CDR2 FVKESK. The CDR3 totals 17 residues. The trim removed 0 bases at V and 6 bases at J, leaving 10 bases unmatched.

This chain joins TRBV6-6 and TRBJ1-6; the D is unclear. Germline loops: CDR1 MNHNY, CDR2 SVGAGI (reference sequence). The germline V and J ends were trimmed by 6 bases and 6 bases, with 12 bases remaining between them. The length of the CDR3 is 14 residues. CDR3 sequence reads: CASSPAGTNSPLHF. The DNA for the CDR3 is TGTGCCAGCAGCCCTGCGGGCACTAATTCACCCCTCCACTTT.

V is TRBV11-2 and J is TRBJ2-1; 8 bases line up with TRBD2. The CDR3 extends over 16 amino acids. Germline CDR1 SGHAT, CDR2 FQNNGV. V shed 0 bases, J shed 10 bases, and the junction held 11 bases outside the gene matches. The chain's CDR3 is CASSLDILAGTREQFF. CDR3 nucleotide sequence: TGTGCCAGCAGCTTAGATATCCTAGCGGGTACCCGGGAGCAGTTCTTC. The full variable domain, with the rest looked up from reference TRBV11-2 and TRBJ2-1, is EAGVAQSPRYKIIEKRQSVAFWCNPISGHATLYWYQQILGQGPKLLIQFQNNGVVDDSQLPKDRFSAERLKGVDSTLKIQPAKLEDSAVYLCASSLDILAGTREQFFGPGTRLTVL.

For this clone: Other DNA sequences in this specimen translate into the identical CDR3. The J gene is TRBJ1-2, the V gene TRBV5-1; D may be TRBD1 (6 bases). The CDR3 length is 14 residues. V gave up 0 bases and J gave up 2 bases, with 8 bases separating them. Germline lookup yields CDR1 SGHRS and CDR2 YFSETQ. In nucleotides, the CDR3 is TGCGCCAGCAGCTTGGGTCAGGGGAACTATGGCTACACCTTC. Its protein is CASSLGQGNYGYTF.

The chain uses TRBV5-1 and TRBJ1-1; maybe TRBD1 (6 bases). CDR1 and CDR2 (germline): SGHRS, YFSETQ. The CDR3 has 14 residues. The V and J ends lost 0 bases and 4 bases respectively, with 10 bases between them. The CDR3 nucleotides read TGCGCCAGCAGCTTGGAGGGGGGGATCACTGAAGCTTTCTTT. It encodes CASSLEGGITEAFF. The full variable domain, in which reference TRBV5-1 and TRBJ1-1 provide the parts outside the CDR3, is KAGVTQTPRYLIKTRGQQVTLSCSPISGHRSVSWYQQTPGQGLQFLFEYFSETQRNKGNFPGRFSGRQFSNSRSEMNVSTLELGDSALYLCASSLEGGITEAFFGQGTRLTVV.

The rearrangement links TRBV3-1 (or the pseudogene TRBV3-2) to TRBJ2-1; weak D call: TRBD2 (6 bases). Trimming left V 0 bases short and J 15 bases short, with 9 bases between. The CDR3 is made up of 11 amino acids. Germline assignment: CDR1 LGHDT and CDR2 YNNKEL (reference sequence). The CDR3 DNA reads TGTGCCAGCAGCCAAGAGGGAGGTGTGTTCTTC. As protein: CASSQEGGVFF.

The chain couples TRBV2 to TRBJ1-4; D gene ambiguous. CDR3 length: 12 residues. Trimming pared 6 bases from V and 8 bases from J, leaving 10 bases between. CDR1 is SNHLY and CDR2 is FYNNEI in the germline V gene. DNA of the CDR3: TGTGCCAGCAGGTCTACCCAAGAAAAACTGTTTTTT. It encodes CASRSTQEKLFF. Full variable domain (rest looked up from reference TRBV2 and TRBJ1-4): EPEVTQTPSHQVTQMGQEVILRCVPISNHLYFYWYRQILGQKVEFLVSFYNNEISEKSEIFDDQFSVERPDGSNFTLKIRSTKLEDSAMYFCASRSTQEKLFFGSGTQLSVL.

CDR3 nucleotides: TGTGCCAGCAGGAGTGGCGGGGGTTTGACCCAGTACTTC. Translated: CASRSGGGLTQYF. The rearrangement joins TRBV6-5 to TRBJ2-5, with 7 bases lining up with TRBD2. This CDR3 has 13 amino acids. Germline lookup yields CDR1 MNHEY and CDR2 SVGAGI. With V trimmed by 6 bases and J by 7 bases, 8 bases remained unmatched.

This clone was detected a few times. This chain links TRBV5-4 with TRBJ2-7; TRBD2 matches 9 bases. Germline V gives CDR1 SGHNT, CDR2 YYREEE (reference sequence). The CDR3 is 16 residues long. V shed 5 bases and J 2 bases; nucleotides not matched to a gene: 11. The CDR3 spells CASRPGGVAGAYEQYF. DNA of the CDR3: TGTGCCAGCAGGCCGGGGGGGGTAGCGGGAGCCTACGAGCAGTACTTC.

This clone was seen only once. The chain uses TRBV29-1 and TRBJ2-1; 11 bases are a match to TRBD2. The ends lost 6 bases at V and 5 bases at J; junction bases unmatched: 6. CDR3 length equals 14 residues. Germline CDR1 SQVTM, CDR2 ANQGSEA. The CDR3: CSVGGLAEHNEQFF. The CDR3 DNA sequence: TGCAGCGTGGGGGGACTAGCGGAGCACAATGAGCAGTTCTTC.

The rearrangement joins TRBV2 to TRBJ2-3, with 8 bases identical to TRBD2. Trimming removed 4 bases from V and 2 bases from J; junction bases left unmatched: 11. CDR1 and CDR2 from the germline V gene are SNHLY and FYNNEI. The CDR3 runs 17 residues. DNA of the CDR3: TGTGCCAGCAGTGCCCAAGAAGCGGGAGCTTTCACAGATACGCAGTATTTT. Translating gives CASSAQEAGAFTDTQYF.

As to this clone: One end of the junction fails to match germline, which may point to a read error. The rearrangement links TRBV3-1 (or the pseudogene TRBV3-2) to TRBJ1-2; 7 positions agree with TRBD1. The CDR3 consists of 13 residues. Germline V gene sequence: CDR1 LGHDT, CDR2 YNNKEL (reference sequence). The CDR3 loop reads CASSREGTAENAF. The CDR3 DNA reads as TGTGCCAGCAGCCGGGAAGGGACAGCTGAAAACGCCTTC.

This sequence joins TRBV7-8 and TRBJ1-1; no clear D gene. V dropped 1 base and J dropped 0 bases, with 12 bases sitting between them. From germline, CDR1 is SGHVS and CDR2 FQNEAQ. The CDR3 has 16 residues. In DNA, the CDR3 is TGTGCCAGCAGCTTAGAAGTAGTCCGGGTGAACACTGAAGCTTTCTTT. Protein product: CASSLEVVRVNTEAFF.

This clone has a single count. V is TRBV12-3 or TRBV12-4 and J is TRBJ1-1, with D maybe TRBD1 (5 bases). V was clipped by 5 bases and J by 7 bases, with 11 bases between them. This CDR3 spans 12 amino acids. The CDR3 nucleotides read TGTGCCAGCAGTGGGGGAGGGGTTGAAGCTTTCTTT. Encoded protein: CASSGGGVEAFF.

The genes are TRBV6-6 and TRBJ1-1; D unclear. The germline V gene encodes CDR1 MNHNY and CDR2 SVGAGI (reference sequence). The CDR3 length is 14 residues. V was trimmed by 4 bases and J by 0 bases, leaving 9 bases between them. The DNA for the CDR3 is TGTGCCAGCAGTTCTCAATACTTGAACACTGAAGCTTTCTTT. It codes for CASSSQYLNTEAFF.

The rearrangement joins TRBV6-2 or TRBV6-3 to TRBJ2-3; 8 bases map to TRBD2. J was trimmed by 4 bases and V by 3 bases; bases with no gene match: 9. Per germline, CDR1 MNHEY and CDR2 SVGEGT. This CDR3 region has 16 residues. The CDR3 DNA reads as TGTGCCAGCAGTTATCGGCAGCCAGCGGGGGCAGATACGCAGTATTTT. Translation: CASSYRQPAGADTQYF.

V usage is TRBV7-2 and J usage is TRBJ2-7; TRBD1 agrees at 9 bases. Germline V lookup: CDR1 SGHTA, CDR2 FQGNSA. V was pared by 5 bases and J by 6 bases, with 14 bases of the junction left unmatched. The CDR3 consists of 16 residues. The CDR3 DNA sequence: TGTGCCAGCAGCAGGGGGACAGGGACCGCCGTCTCCGAGCAGTACTTC. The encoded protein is CASSRGTGTAVSEQYF. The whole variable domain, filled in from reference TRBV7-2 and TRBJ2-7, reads GAGVSQSPSNKVTEKGKDVELRCDPISGHTALYWYRQSLGQGLEFLIYFQGNSAPDKSGLPSDRFSAERTGGSVSTLTIQRTQQEDSAVYLCASSRGTGTAVSEQYFGPGTRLTVT.